The 8 T cell receptor beta chains presented below share a single source sample, sequenced in a study of blood T cells in healthy people across ages. A second roughly 7 to 12 cycle PCR used barcoded and J-beta primers. TCRdb reprocessed the 5' RACE reads via MiXCR and lists one record per CDR3 protein. The data show hundreds of thousands of distinct CDR3 sequences, 20% to 25% seen once. The material sequenced was blood. Source of these receptors: an older man in good health.

This clonotype was seen once. The chain uses TRBV6-1 and TRBJ1-5, with 8 bases identical to TRBD1. The CDR3 sequence is 19 residues long. V dropped 1 base and J dropped 2; count of bases not matched to a gene: 13. From germline, CDR1 is MNHNS and CDR2 SASEGT. The CDR3 DNA sequence: TGTGCCAGCAGTGAAGGGGTACAGGGGGGGAGGCTCGGCAATCAGCCCCAGCATTTT. Translating it yields CASSEGVQGGRLGNQPQHF.

A few counts support this clonotype. This sequence joins TRBV20-1 and TRBJ2-7; D is perhaps TRBD1 or TRBD2 (5 bases each). The V end was cut by 4 bases, the J end by 0 bases, with 10 bases between. The CDR3 has 13 amino acids. CDR1 DFQATT and CDR2 SNEGSKA come from the germline V gene (reference sequence). As DNA, the CDR3 is TGCAGTGCTAACGGGGCCAGCTCCTACGAGCAGTACTTC. It codes for CSANGASSYEQYF.

This clonotype came up a few times. The J gene is TRBJ2-2, the V gene TRBV2; 10 bases are a match to TRBD2. The V gene's germline CDR1 is SNHLY and CDR2 FYNNEI. Trimming at V came to 0 bases and at J to 7 bases, leaving 8 bases not matched to a gene. The CDR3 is made up of 17 amino acids. CDR3 DNA: TGTGCCAGCAGTGAAGCGGGCCTAGCGGGAGTTGGCGGGGAGCTGTTTTTT. Its translation: CASSEAGLAGVGGELFF.

This clonotype was detected a few times. The chain couples TRBV6-6 to TRBJ1-3; D remains unclear. Per germline, CDR1 MNHNY and CDR2 SVGAGI (reference sequence). V lost 6 bases to trimming and J lost 3 bases, with 12 bases between them. This CDR3 comprises 14 residues. DNA for the CDR3: TGTGCCAGCAGCTTATTTGGGGATGGAAACACCATATATTTT. Amino acids: CASSLFGDGNTIYF.

The V and J genes are TRBV14 and TRBJ2-1; D not certain. Germline lookup yields CDR1 SGHDN and CDR2 FVKESK. The CDR3 is made up of 15 amino acids. Trimming removed 5 bases from V and 0 bases from J, with 11 bases in between. CDR3 region: CASSGLGGSYNEQFF. DNA for the CDR3: TGTGCCAGCAGCGGGCTCGGTGGCTCCTACAATGAGCAGTTCTTC.

This clonotype was found a few times. This rearrangement joins TRBV4-3 to TRBJ2-5, with D possibly being TRBD1 or TRBD2 (5 bases each). The CDR3 is 13 amino acids. Germline V CDR1 and CDR2: LGHNA, YSLEER. Trimming pared 0 bases from V and 11 bases from J, leaving 13 bases between. CDR3 residues: CASSQEGRGEQYF. Here the CDR3 DNA reads TGCGCCAGCAGCCAAGAGGGACGGGGAGAGCAGTACTTC.

This rearrangement joins TRBV15 to TRBJ2-2; D may correspond to TRBD1 or TRBD2 (5 bases each). This CDR3 region has 15 residues. Trimming took 0 bases from V and 3 from J, leaving 8 bases between them. Germline V gives CDR1 LNHNV, CDR2 YYDKDF (reference sequence). CDR3 loop: CATSRDLGDTGELFF. CDR3 coding DNA: TGTGCCACCAGCAGAGATTTGGGGGACACCGGGGAGCTGTTTTTT.

This clonotype was picked up a small number of times. The chain has TRBV12-3 or TRBV12-4 and TRBJ2-2; tentative D call: TRBD1 (6 bases). The CDR3 totals 14 residues. V lost 3 bases, J lost 4 bases, and 9 bases lay in between. For the CDR3, the DNA is TGTGCCAGCAGTTTTTCCAGGGGCACCGGGGAGCTGTTTTTT. Translated: CASSFSRGTGELFF.